One and the same sample provided the 26 T cell receptor beta chains below, sequenced in a study of blood T cell repertoires in COVID-19. Clones were sequenced by immunoSEQ multiplex PCR, and TCRdb holds only the in-frame ones, with some missing. The table lists around 140,000 clones, about 81% of them singletons, with about 15% in the top ten. Sequencing input: peripheral blood. These receptors were collected from an elderly woman with acute or convalescent COVID-19.

On this clone: Other DNA sequences within the sample encode an identical CDR3. The genes are TRBV18 and TRBJ2-1, with TRBD2 matching 14 bases. Germline values: CDR1 KGHSH, CDR2 LQKENI. V lost 6 bases, J lost 5 bases, and 3 bases stayed unmatched. The CDR3 extends over 15 amino acids. DNA for the CDR3: TGTGCCAGCTCGCCGGGACTAGCGGGAGACAATGAGCAGTTCTTC. Translated, it gives CASSPGLAGDNEQFF.

The chain links TRBV7-8 to TRBJ1-1; 7 nucleotides match TRBD1. Germline CDR1 SGHVS, CDR2 FQNEAQ. This CDR3 comprises 13 residues. The V gene end was trimmed by 0 bases and the J gene end by 8 bases; junction bases not matched to a gene: 3. DNA for the CDR3: TGTGCCAGCAGCTTAGCCCGGACAGGAGAAGCTTTCTTT. Protein product: CASSLARTGEAFF.

This clone was seen a few times. The CDR3 DNA reads TGTGCCAGTAGTATGAGGGTGGATGAAAAACTGTTTTTT. Amino acid sequence: CASSMRVDEKLFF. This chain uses TRBV19 with TRBJ1-4; D call uncertain. The CDR3 is 13 amino acids. Germline V lookup: CDR1 LNHDA, CDR2 SQIVND (reference sequence). Trimming took 3 bases from V and 6 from J, leaving 8 bases between them.

The chain employs TRBV4-1 and TRBJ1-1; 9 bases fit TRBD1. V shed 3 bases, J shed 6 bases, and the junction held 11 bases outside the gene matches. Looked up from germline, CDR1 is MGHRA and CDR2 is YSYEKL. The CDR3 is 16 amino acids. CDR3 sequence reads: CASSHNRGRGRSEAFF. The CDR3 DNA reads TGCGCCAGCAGCCACAACAGGGGGCGCGGCAGATCTGAAGCTTTCTTT.

The chain uses TRBV3-1 (or the pseudogene TRBV3-2) and TRBJ2-3; 9 bases line up with TRBD2. CDR1 and CDR2 from the germline V gene are LGHDT and YNNKEL (reference sequence). The CDR3 consists of 14 residues. V trimming: 6 bases; J trimming: 6 bases; junction bases outside the gene matches: 7. The CDR3 DNA follows: TGTGCCAGCAGGTCTAGCGGGATCCGGGATACGCAGTATTTT. Protein: CASRSSGIRDTQYF.

The chain carries TRBV6-6 and TRBJ1-2; 7 bases map to TRBD1. The CDR3 consists of 14 residues. Germline assignment: CDR1 MNHNY and CDR2 SVGAGI (reference sequence). J was trimmed by 5 bases and V by 0 bases; bases with no gene match: 3. CDR3 amino acids: CASSYSDRAYGYTF. CDR3 nucleotide sequence: TGTGCCAGCAGTTACTCCGACAGGGCTTATGGCTACACCTTC.

This chain uses TRBV3-1 (or the pseudogene TRBV3-2) with TRBJ2-1; 8 nucleotides align to TRBD1. V was pared by 4 bases and J by 1 base, with 6 bases of the junction left unmatched. The germline gives CDR1 LGHDT, CDR2 YNNKEL (reference sequence). This CDR3 has 16 residues. The CDR3 sequence: CASSPTGTGSYNEQFF. The DNA for the CDR3 is TGTGCCAGCAGCCCCACCGGGACAGGTTCCTACAATGAGCAGTTCTTC.

This sequence joins TRBV4-1 and TRBJ1-4; D is unresolved. Germline V lookup: CDR1 MGHRA, CDR2 YSYEKL. Trimming pared 7 bases from V and 4 bases from J, leaving 13 bases between. The CDR3 sequence is 14 residues long. The DNA for the CDR3 is TGCGCCAGCACCCAGTTCGGGGATAATGAAAAACTGTTTTTT. As protein: CASTQFGDNEKLFF.

This chain joins TRBV19 and TRBJ1-2; D might be TRBD1 (5 bases). The CDR3 length is 12 residues. V gave up 6 bases and J gave up 3 bases, with 8 bases separating them. Germline CDR1 reads LNHDA; CDR2 reads SQIVND (reference sequence). Written as DNA, the CDR3 is TGTGCCAGTAGCCCGACAGACTATGGCTACACCTTC. Residues: CASSPTDYGYTF.

In this sample, this clone turned up once. The rearrangement joins TRBV7-9 to TRBJ2-1; 9 bases align to TRBD2. The V gene end was trimmed by 6 bases and the J gene end by 7 bases; junction bases not matched to a gene: 10. CDR1 and CDR2 from the germline V gene are SEHNR and FQNEAQ (reference sequence). The CDR3 length is 15 residues. The CDR3 sequence: CASSPSSGKVNEQFF. The CDR3 DNA sequence: TGTGCCAGCAGTCCGTCTAGCGGGAAAGTAAATGAGCAGTTCTTC.

V gene TRBV6-2 or TRBV6-3 combines with J gene TRBJ1-4; 10 bases map to TRBD1. Germline V gives CDR1 MNHEY, CDR2 SVGEGT. Trimming at V came to 4 bases and at J to 5 bases, leaving 1 base not matched to a gene. CDR3 length: 14 residues. The CDR3 spells CASSSGQGNEKLFF. Here the CDR3 DNA reads TGTGCCAGCAGTTCGGGACAGGGGAATGAAAAACTGTTTTTT.

This chain joins TRBV6-5 and TRBJ1-1; no clear D gene. The CDR3 sequence is 13 residues long. With 6 bases removed from V and 1 base from J, the gap between germline ends came to 9 bases. Germline loops: CDR1 MNHEY, CDR2 SVGAGI. The CDR3: CASRPGENTEAFF. CDR3 nucleotide sequence: TGTGCCAGCAGACCGGGAGAGAACACTGAAGCTTTCTTT.

The genes are TRBV6-5 and TRBJ1-5; D is ambiguous. CDR3 length equals 13 residues. Trimming removed 5 bases from V and 5 bases from J, with 10 bases in between. The germline V gene has CDR1 MNHEY and CDR2 SVGAGI. In DNA form, the CDR3 reads TGTGCCAGCAGTAGGCGGGAACATCAGCCCCAGCATTTT. Its translation is CASSRREHQPQHF.

The V gene is TRBV7-2, the J gene TRBJ1-2; D is ambiguous. CDR1 is SGHTA and CDR2 is FQGNSA in the germline V gene. The ends were cut back, 1 base at V and 3 bases at J, with 9 bases in the middle. The CDR3 consists of 14 residues. The DNA of the CDR3 is TGTGCCAGCAGCTTAGAGCTGGTGGACTATGGCTACACCTTC. Protein product: CASSLELVDYGYTF.

This clone was seen a few times. The genes are TRBV7-8 and TRBJ1-1; 9 bases fit TRBD1. V gave up 4 bases and J gave up 2 bases; unmatched junction bases: 8. This CDR3 is 16 amino acids long. CDR1 SGHVS and CDR2 FQNEAQ come from the germline V gene. The CDR3 region has the DNA TGTGCCAGCAGCTCTAGAGACAGGGGGAGTAACACTGAAGCTTTCTTT. This codes for CASSSRDRGSNTEAFF.

The chain links TRBV29-1 to TRBJ1-2; 11 nucleotides align to TRBD1. Germline trimming cut 2 bases from V and 3 bases from J; bases unmatched to any gene: 5. The CDR3 sequence is 15 residues long. Germline V gene data show CDR1 as SQVTM and CDR2 as ANQGSEA. The DNA for the CDR3 is TGCAGCGTTGAACTCGGACAGGGGGCTTACTATGGCTACACCTTC. Amino acids: CSVELGQGAYYGYTF.

The V and J genes are TRBV5-1 and TRBJ2-7, with 10 bases that match TRBD1. With 7 bases clipped from V and 5 bases from J, the junction kept 27 bases outside the gene matches. Germline CDR1 and CDR2: SGHRS and YFSETQ. The CDR3 has 20 residues. CDR3 residues: CASGHAGTGVAGGTSNEQYF. The CDR3 DNA sequence: TGCGCCAGCGGACATGCCGGGACAGGGGTGGCTGGGGGGACTTCTAACGAGCAGTACTTC.

This chain joins TRBV9 and TRBJ1-2, with TRBD1 as a possible D gene (6 bases). Germline CDR1 and CDR2: SGDLS and YYNGEE. The CDR3 consists of 15 residues. V was trimmed by 3 bases and J by 0 bases, leaving 12 bases between them. CDR3: CASSAQDRPNYGYTF. The DNA for the CDR3 is TGTGCCAGCAGCGCACAAGACAGGCCTAACTATGGCTACACCTTC.

This chain connects TRBV6-5 to TRBJ2-1; TRBD2 might be the D (6 bases). Trimming cost V 2 bases and J 6 bases, with 17 bases left between them. The CDR3 is made up of 16 amino acids. Germline CDR1 is MNHEY and CDR2 is SVGAGI. This CDR3 reads CASSYEGGNVGNEQFF. For the CDR3, the DNA is TGTGCCAGCAGTTACGAGGGAGGAAACGTAGGCAATGAGCAGTTCTTC.

The rearrangement links TRBV5-1 to TRBJ2-1; TRBD2 aligns across 11 bases. V shed 2 bases and J 9 bases; nucleotides not matched to a gene: 10. This CDR3 contains 16 residues. Germline V CDR1 and CDR2: SGHRS, YFSETQ. The CDR3 region has the DNA TGCGCCAGCAGCTTCTGGGGTAGCGGGGGGGCCGGTGAGCAGTTCTTC. It yields the protein CASSFWGSGGAGEQFF.

This clone was seen once. The CDR3 spells CAWRRAGALQYF. CDR3 DNA: TGTGCCTGGAGGCGGGCAGGGGCCCTCCAGTACTTC. This sequence joins TRBV30 and TRBJ2-7; TRBD1 is a possible D gene (6 bases). The CDR3 extends over 12 amino acids. V was clipped by 3 bases and J by 10 bases, with 16 bases between them. Germline CDR1 and CDR2: GTSNPN and SVGIG (reference sequence).

The chain carries TRBV13 and TRBJ1-4; a possible D gene is TRBD1 (5 bases). The V end lost 4 bases, the J end lost 3 bases, and 12 bases lay between the germline ends. Germline loops: CDR1 PRHDT, CDR2 FYEKMQ (reference sequence). CDR3 size: 15 residues. The CDR3 DNA sequence: TGTGCCAGCAGCTCGGAGGGGTCCTCTAATGAAAAACTGTTTTTT. This translates into CASSSEGSSNEKLFF.

V is TRBV2 and J is TRBJ2-7, with D tentatively TRBD2 (5 bases). From germline, CDR1 is SNHLY and CDR2 FYNNEI. Between the trimmed V and J ends, which lost 7 bases and 4 bases, there was a span of 23 bases. This CDR3 comprises 16 residues. The DNA for the CDR3 is TGTGCCAGCACAATAAAGGGTGCTAGCAAAAGATACGAGCAGTACTTC. The encoded protein is CASTIKGASKRYEQYF.

This chain links TRBV4-1 with TRBJ1-3; D remains unclear. CDR3 length: 18 amino acids. In germline, CDR1 is MGHRA, CDR2 YSYEKL. V was clipped by 0 bases and J by 8 bases, with 23 bases between them. CDR3 sequence reads: CASSQDFMIGPRGYTIYF. In DNA, the CDR3 is TGCGCCAGCAGCCAAGATTTTATGATCGGCCCGCGGGGATACACCATATATTTT.

The chain couples TRBV19 to TRBJ2-4; D might be TRBD1 (6 bases). V was trimmed by 4 bases and J by 6 bases, leaving 16 bases between them. This CDR3 contains 15 residues. Germline loops: CDR1 LNHDA, CDR2 SQIVND (reference sequence). The CDR3 loop is CASSNMGGQRNIQYF. The CDR3 DNA reads as TGTGCCAGTAGTAATATGGGTGGACAGCGAAACATTCAGTACTTC.

The V call is TRBV11-2, the J call TRBJ2-7; D is uncertain. The V and J ends lost 3 bases and 2 bases respectively, with 8 bases between them. This CDR3 region has 13 residues. Germline lookup yields CDR1 SGHAT and CDR2 FQNNGV. CDR3 protein: CASSFNGAYEQYF. The CDR3 DNA is TGTGCCAGCAGCTTTAACGGTGCCTACGAGCAGTACTTC.